The T cell receptor beta chain under discussion was sequenced for a study of blood T cell repertoires in COVID-19. The overall study: Acute and convalescent COVID-19 specimens originated in the United States, Italy and Spain. PBMCs, B-cell-depleted T cells, or T cells were the source of the cDNA or gDNA that made up the material.

CDR1 is MNHEY and CDR2 is SVGAGI in the germline V gene. This CDR3 has 15 residues. Trimming cost V 4 bases and J 2 bases, with 12 bases left between them. Per the original methods: Reference gene primer amplification gave estimated nucleated cell counts. Method: immunoSEQ multiplex PCR; TCRdb's copy keeps in-frame clones and lacks some. V and J calls plus clone size are reproduced from that table; the DNA served to infer D and trimming. Here the sample spans under 200,000 clones, approximately 83% being singletons. The sample comprised peripheral blood. The rearrangement links TRBV6-5 to TRBJ1-5; maybe TRBD1 (5 bases). This receptor was obtained from a woman older than 75 with acute or convalescent COVID-19. The CDR3 nucleotides are TGTGCCAGCAGTTCCCTCGACAGTGGCAATCAGCCCCAGCATTTT. Translation: CASSSLDSGNQPQHF.